This TCR beta chain was recovered during a study of cytomegalovirus exposure and HLA in healthy donors. In the study overall: From around 180 million T cells, an earlier analysis saw 120 million or so unique TCR beta sequences.

Study-level points and caveats: A later analysis revealed that TCR association rates differed between HLA loci, peaking at DRB1 and bottoming out at HLA-C.

Of note for this clone: Its antigen is unidentified.

Both 60 Vbeta primers and 13 Jbeta primers went into the PCR. The table came from immunoSEQ multiplex PCR; TCRdb's copy has only in-frame clones and leaves some out. The sample includes some 180,000 clones, around 76% of them seen just once. The CDR3 covers 13 residues. Germline CDR1 and CDR2: ENHRY and SYGVKD. V was shortened by 10 bases and J by 4 bases, with 16 bases between the two germline ends. The J gene is TRBJ1-2, the V gene TRBV10-3; perhaps TRBD1 as D (5 bases). The origin of this receptor is a middle-aged man in good health and CMV-seronegative. The sample was PBMCs. The CDR3 coding sequence is TGTGCCACGAGTCCTACAGGTATCTATGGCTACACCTTC. Amino acid sequence: CATSPTGIYGYTF.